This T cell receptor beta chain was captured by sequencing in a study of beta chain features in type 1 diabetes. Study as a whole: No patient-donor differences in age, gender, total cells or subset yield. Study observations and caveats: A closer apparent resemblance between naive, central memory and Treg TCRB repertoires was seen in patients than in healthy donors.

Sequencing targeted expressed TCRB transcripts, as all isolated RNA had been reverse transcribed. The method was immunoSEQ multiplex PCR; TCRdb's version includes in-frame clones alone and lacks a portion of them. The top ten hold around 0.04% of the sample, which has 300,000 to 450,000 clones, around a fifth seen once. J was trimmed by 2 bases and V by 7 bases; bases with no gene match: 9. CDR1 is LNHNV, CDR2 YYDKDF, per germline (reference sequence). The CDR3 length is 15 residues. Turning to this clone: Its specificity is not known.

The clonotype was recovered from a woman between 18 and 29 years old in good health. The chain has TRBV15 and TRBJ1-2, with TRBD1 matching 8 bases. Input material: naive CD4+ T cells from blood. This chain's CDR3 is CATTLDRVGNYGYTF. CDR3 in DNA: TGTGCCACCACCTTGGACAGGGTGGGCAACTATGGCTACACCTTC.